These 7 T cell receptor beta chains originate from one sample sequenced in a study of cytomegalovirus exposure and HLA in healthy donors. It was with 60 Vbeta and 13 Jbeta primers that the PCR ran. Using immunoSEQ multiplex PCR, the repertoire was profiled, and TCRdb retains in-frame clones only, with some absent. The sample yields 120,000 or so clones, around three quarters seen once. Sample: PBMCs. Receptor source: a man between 25 and 39 years old in good health and CMV-seronegative.

The chain uses TRBV4-2 and TRBJ2-7; 8 nucleotides align to TRBD2. The CDR3 runs 14 residues. Looked up from germline, CDR1 is LGHNA and CDR2 is YNFKEQ. The junction had 9 bases not matched to a gene; V was cut back by 4 bases and J by 7 bases. CDR3 in DNA: TGTGCCAGCAGCCCCGGGACTAGGGAGAGGGAGCAGTACTTC. It is translated as CASSPGTREREQYF.

This chain's CDR3 is CASSLSGTGRSGNTIYF. In nucleotides, the CDR3 is TGCGCCAGCAGCCTCTCCGGGACAGGACGCTCTGGAAACACCATATATTTT. The rearrangement joins TRBV4-1 to TRBJ1-3; 8 nucleotides match TRBD1. The junction had 8 bases not matched to a gene; V was cut back by 4 bases and J by 0 bases. The CDR3 is 17 amino acids. The germline gives CDR1 MGHRA, CDR2 YSYEKL.

The chain uses TRBV15 and TRBJ1-2, with 10 nucleotides matching TRBD1. Germline V CDR1 and CDR2: LNHNV, YYDKDF (reference sequence). V gave up 4 bases and J gave up 2 bases; unmatched junction bases: 1. CDR3 length: 14 amino acids. This CDR3 reads CATSTTGGNYGYTF. The CDR3, as DNA: TGTGCCACCAGCACGACAGGGGGCAACTATGGCTACACCTTC.

The chain carries TRBV4-1 and TRBJ2-2; D might be TRBD1 (6 bases). This CDR3 spans 14 amino acids. V was clipped by 0 bases and J by 6 bases, with 8 bases between them. Germline V lookup: CDR1 MGHRA, CDR2 YSYEKL. The CDR3, as DNA: TGCGCCAGCAGCCAAGATAGGACAGCCGGGGAGCTGTTTTTT. Translated, it gives CASSQDRTAGELFF.

This chain joins TRBV2 and TRBJ1-5; tentatively, D is TRBD1 (6 bases). This CDR3 is 15 amino acids long. The V end lost 1 base, the J end lost 4 bases, and 11 bases lay between the germline ends. Germline V CDR1 and CDR2: SNHLY, FYNNEI. The chain's CDR3 is CASSEGQVRNQPQHF. In DNA, the CDR3 is TGTGCCAGCAGTGAAGGACAGGTACGGAATCAGCCCCAGCATTTT.

This clone was detected once. The chain combines TRBV30 with TRBJ1-2; D not resolved. CDR1 and CDR2 (germline): GTSNPN, SVGIG (reference sequence). Trimming took 0 bases from V and 0 from J, leaving 8 bases between them. The CDR3 consists of 14 residues. The CDR3 DNA follows: TGTGCCTGGAGTGTAGGCAGGCCTAACTATGGCTACACCTTC. This codes for CAWSVGRPNYGYTF.

The gene calls are TRBV11-2 and TRBJ1-4; TRBD1 might be the D (6 bases). Trimming removed 5 bases at V and 0 bases at J, with 10 bases between. CDR3 size: 15 residues. Germline CDR1 reads SGHAT; CDR2 reads FQNNGV. The CDR3 nucleotides read TGTGCCAGCAGCCTTACAGGGACAACTAATGAAAAACTGTTTTTT. This gives the protein CASSLTGTTNEKLFF.